Following are 8 T cell receptor beta chains from one sample sequenced in a study of tumor and adjacent non-tumor tissue in lung cancer. The template was RNA from unsorted bulk tissue. Distant lung tissue was collected more than 3 cm away from the tumor edge. TCRbeta libraries were built with three rounds of nested PCR, modified from ARM-PCR. Each CDR3 protein is one row after TCRdb ran MiXCR on the multiplex PCR reads. The data show tens of thousands of distinct CDR3 sequences, with more than 55% seen just once and 32% held by the top ten. The sample was distant non-tumor lung tissue. The receptors here all came from a man between 70 and 80 years old with non-small cell lung cancer.

This clonotype has ten or more counts. The rearrangement links TRBV5-5 to TRBJ1-4; maybe TRBD1 (6 bases). The V gene lost 4 bases and the J gene lost 0 bases, with 13 bases spanning the gap. The CDR3 covers 16 residues. The germline V gene has CDR1 SGHKS and CDR2 YYEKEE (reference sequence). CDR3 coding DNA: TGTGCCAGCAGCGGGGGCAGGCTTGCAACTAATGAAAAACTGTTTTTT. Translation: CASSGGRLATNEKLFF.

This clonotype was recorded a few times. With a much larger clone just one base away, this may be a read error. This chain joins TRBV6-1 and TRBJ2-6; the D gene is possibly TRBD1 (6 bases). Germline CDR1 and CDR2: MNHNS and SASEGT. Trimming shortened V by 10 bases and J by 4 bases, and 17 bases separated the two germline ends. The CDR3 contains 15 residues. The CDR3 region is CANSSGVFGANVLTF. The CDR3 DNA sequence: TGTGCCAACTCTTCAGGGGTGTTCGGGGCCAACGTCCTGACTTTC.

A remark on this clonotype: This may come from a read error, since a much larger clone is one base off. This chain connects TRBV20-1 to TRBJ2-7; D is perhaps TRBD2 (6 bases). The CDR3 runs 14 residues. CDR1 and CDR2 from the germline V gene are DFQATT and SNEGSKA (reference sequence). CDR3 DNA: TGCAGTGCCCTTGGACGACTCCCTTCCCGGGAGCTGTACTTC. Protein product: CSALGRLPSRELYF.

Details on this clonotype: One end of the junction varies from germline; a read error may be responsible. The V call is TRBV11-1, the J call TRBJ2-5; tentative D call: TRBD2 (5 bases). The CDR3 is 14 residues long. Germline CDR1 and CDR2: SGHAT and FQDESV (reference sequence). In DNA form, the CDR3 reads TGTGCCAACACCCGGGGTGGTCCACAAGAGACCCAGTATTTC. Residues: CANTRGGPQETQYF.

This clonotype was seen repeatedly, ten times or more. The chain is built from TRBV20-1 and TRBJ2-5; D uncertain. The ends were cut back, 3 bases at V and 5 bases at J, with 4 bases in the middle. CDR3 length equals 10 residues. From germline, CDR1 is DFQATT and CDR2 SNEGSKA (reference sequence). The CDR3 coding sequence is TGCAGTGCTAGTGGGGAGACCCAGTACTTC. Protein sequence: CSASGETQYF.

A few counts support this clonotype. The chain uses TRBV20-1 and TRBJ2-1; maybe TRBD2 (6 bases). CDR3 length: 12 amino acids. Looked up from germline, CDR1 is DFQATT and CDR2 is SNEGSKA (reference sequence). Trimming removed 6 bases from V and 8 bases from J, with 14 bases in between. The CDR3 DNA reads TGCAGTGCCGACCTACTAGCAGATGAGCAGTTCTTC. Translating it yields CSADLLADEQFF.

This clonotype was counted many times. The chain is built from TRBV6-1 and TRBJ1-5, with D perhaps matching TRBD1 (5 bases). Trimming pared 6 bases from V and 7 bases from J, leaving 19 bases between. This CDR3 contains 15 residues. Germline CDR1 reads MNHNS; CDR2 reads SASEGT. CDR3: CASSRENLRGQPQHF. The CDR3 nucleotides read TGTGCCAGCAGCCGCGAAAACCTTAGGGGACAGCCCCAGCATTTT.

Worth noting for this clonotype: With a much larger clone just one base away, this may be a read error. V gene TRBV5-1 combines with J gene TRBJ2-6, with 8 bases that match TRBD1. Germline CDR1 reads SGHRS; CDR2 reads YFSETQ. CDR3 length: 18 amino acids. This CDR3 reads CASSLGGTGASRANVLTF. CDR3 sequence (DNA): TGCGCCAGCAGCTTGGGGGGGACAGGTGCCTCTCGGGCCAACGTCCTGACTTTC. The full variable domain, in which reference TRBV5-1 and TRBJ2-6 provide the parts outside the CDR3, is KAGVTQTPRYLIKTRGQQVTLSCSPISGHRSVSWYQQTPGQGLQFLFEYFSETQRNKGNFPGRFSGRQFSNSRSEMNVSTLELGDSALYLCASSLGGTGASRANVLTFGAGSRLTVL.